A single sample is the source of the 2 T cell receptor beta chains below, sequenced in a study of molecular identifiers for immune sequencing clone quantification. TCRdb fed the PCR reads into MiXCR, producing one record per CDR3 protein. The sample contains 490,000 or so distinct CDR3 sequences, about 22% of which appear only once. Source material: naive CD8+ T cells from blood, with Jurkat cell RNA spiked in. The subset was: FACS-sorted CD8+CD4-CCR7+CD45RA+ naive T cells. The source is a human donor in good health. Some libraries in this study had Jurkat cell RNA spiked in.

This sequence joins TRBV7-6 and TRBJ1-6; 11 nucleotides match TRBD1. Germline CDR1 reads SGHVS; CDR2 reads FNYEAQ. The CDR3 has 17 residues. J gave up 8 bases and V 2 bases, and 8 bases lay outside the gene matches. Written as DNA, the CDR3 is TGTGCCAGCAGCTTATCTCGGGGACAGGGGGACTATTCACCCCTCCACTTT. Translated: CASSLSRGQGDYSPLHF.

The gene calls are TRBV6-2 or TRBV6-3 and TRBJ2-2; no definite D call. The CDR3 loop spans 15 amino acids. CDR1 and CDR2 from the germline V gene are MNHEY and SVGEGT. V was clipped by 2 bases and J by 4 bases, with 11 bases between them. The DNA of the CDR3 is TGTGCCAGCAGTTACATGGGGTTGATCACCGGGGAGCTGTTTTTT. This codes for CASSYMGLITGELFF.